The 10 T cell receptor beta chains below come from one sample, sequenced in a study of human T cells and chemical hapten exposure (dated by TCRdb to the early 2020s). The protocol used for the library was RACE. These reads were obtained on a NextSeq 500. TCRdb cleaned the public reads at Q25 with fastp, built clones with MiXCR and kept in-frame beta chains. For every CDR3 protein sequence, its rows merge into one entry that carries the most common genes and DNA. In this sample the table shows 150,000 to 200,000 distinct CDR3 sequences, around 15% of which occur a single time. 1.5% to 2% of the sample is held by the ten biggest clonotypes. In light of the paper, this sample's time point label describes: patch test 1, 2 weeks after DPC sensitization. Sample treatment or condition, as interpreted from the label and publication: therapeutic diphenylcyclopropenone sensitization with weekly scalp DPC. The sample consisted of whole blood, taken in connection with sensitization to the hapten diphenylcyclopropenone (DPC). Receptors were obtained from a woman in her 30s with alopecia areata. Some clones in this sample may be carry-over from other donors' samples.

This clonotype was observed many times. The rearrangement links TRBV3-1 to TRBJ1-2; 8 nucleotides match TRBD1. The CDR3 consists of 13 residues. Germline V CDR1 and CDR2: LGHDT, YNNKEL (reference sequence). The V segment lost 0 bases and the J segment 7 bases; nucleotides outside the gene matches: 1. CDR3: CASSQDRGLGYTF. As DNA, the CDR3 is TGTGCCAGCAGCCAAGACAGGGGGCTTGGCTACACCTTC.

The rearrangement uses TRBV14 and TRBJ1-1, with 12 positions matching TRBD1. V dropped 3 bases and J dropped 7; count of bases not matched to a gene: 6. Germline V gene data show CDR1 as SGHDN and CDR2 as FVKESK. The CDR3 extends over 15 amino acids. In DNA, the CDR3 is TGTGCCAGCAGCCACCGGGACAGGGGGCTAAGTGAAGCTTTCTTT. Translation: CASSHRDRGLSEAFF.

This clonotype was counted a few times. The chain combines TRBV6-2 or TRBV6-3 with TRBJ1-5; D might be TRBD1 (6 bases). Per the germline V gene, CDR1 is MNHEY and CDR2 is SVGEGT. V was clipped by 0 bases and J by 2 bases, with 17 bases between them. The length of the CDR3 is 18 residues. CDR3 sequence: CASSYSPRTGRGNQPQHF. The CDR3 DNA follows: TGTGCCAGCAGTTACTCGCCCCGAACAGGGAGAGGCAATCAGCCCCAGCATTTT.

This clonotype occurred a few times. This chain uses TRBV29-1 with TRBJ2-5; TRBD2 might be the D (5 bases). The CDR3 has 13 amino acids. V shed 7 bases and J shed 0 bases, with 12 bases lying between them. The germline V gene has CDR1 SQVTM and CDR2 ANQGSEA. In nucleotides, the CDR3 is TGCAGCGCCGCCCCGGGATACCAAGAGACCCAGTACTTC. This codes for CSAAPGYQETQYF.

V and J are TRBV29-1 and TRBJ2-5; 7 nucleotides match TRBD1. This CDR3 comprises 12 residues. Germline V gives CDR1 SQVTM, CDR2 ANQGSEA. V trimming: 5 bases; J trimming: 3 bases; junction bases outside the gene matches: 3. For the CDR3, the DNA is TGCAGCGTTTGGCAGGGGGAAGAGACCCAGTACTTC. Protein product: CSVWQGEETQYF.

The chain joins TRBV6-1 to TRBJ2-5; D is perhaps TRBD1 (5 bases). V was cut by 8 bases and J by 1 base, with 14 bases left in between. Germline V gene lookup returns CDR1 MNHNS and CDR2 SASEGT. This CDR3 contains 14 residues. The CDR3 region is CASVKTAIQETQYF. DNA for the CDR3: TGTGCCAGCGTAAAGACAGCGATCCAAGAGACCCAGTACTTC.

This clonotype has a handful of counts. This sequence joins TRBV7-2 and TRBJ2-7; either TRBD1 or TRBD2 may fit D (5 bases each). The CDR3 totals 12 residues. CDR1 and CDR2 (germline): SGHTA, FQGNSA. V shed 8 bases and J shed 11 bases, with 19 bases lying between them. The CDR3 is CASGGRSGLEYF. The DNA of the CDR3 is TGTGCCAGCGGGGGACGGTCAGGACTGGAGTACTTC.

The gene calls are TRBV7-2 and TRBJ2-5; D tentatively fits TRBD1 or TRBD2 (5 bases each). Deletions cut 2 bases from V and 6 bases from J, with 10 bases between. The length of the CDR3 is 13 residues. The V gene's germline CDR1 is SGHTA and CDR2 FQGNSA. CDR3 sequence reads: CASSLRQGQTQYF. Here the CDR3 DNA reads TGTGCCAGCAGCTTAAGGCAGGGACAGACCCAGTACTTC.

V usage is TRBV19 and J usage is TRBJ2-5; TRBD1 matches 7 bases. Germline values: CDR1 LNHDA, CDR2 SQIVND (reference sequence). There are 15 residues in the CDR3. The V segment lost 5 bases and the J segment 1 base; nucleotides outside the gene matches: 7. The CDR3 DNA is TGTGCCAGTAGTGGCCGACAGGGATCCCAAGAGACCCAGTACTTC. It yields the protein CASSGRQGSQETQYF.

The chain joins TRBV5-5 to TRBJ2-3; D not resolved. The V gene lost 2 bases and the J gene lost 4 bases, with 14 bases spanning the gap. The CDR3 covers 15 residues. Germline V lookup: CDR1 SGHKS, CDR2 YYEKEE (reference sequence). The CDR3 DNA sequence: TGTGCCAGCAGCTTAGGTTGGGGAACGGCAGATACGCAGTATTTT. Protein: CASSLGWGTADTQYF.